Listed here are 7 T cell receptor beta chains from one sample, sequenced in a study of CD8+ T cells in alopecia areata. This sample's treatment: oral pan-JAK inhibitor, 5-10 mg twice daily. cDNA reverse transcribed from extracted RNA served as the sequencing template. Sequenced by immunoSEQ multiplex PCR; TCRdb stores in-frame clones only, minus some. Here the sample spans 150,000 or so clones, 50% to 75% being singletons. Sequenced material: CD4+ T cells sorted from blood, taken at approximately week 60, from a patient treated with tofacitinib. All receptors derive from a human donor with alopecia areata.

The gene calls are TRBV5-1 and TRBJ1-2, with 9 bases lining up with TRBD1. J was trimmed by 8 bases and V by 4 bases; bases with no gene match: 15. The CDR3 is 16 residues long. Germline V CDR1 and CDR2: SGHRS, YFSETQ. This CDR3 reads CASSEGTGNADGGYTF. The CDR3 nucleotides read TGCGCCAGCAGCGAGGGGACAGGGAACGCCGACGGGGGCTACACCTTC.

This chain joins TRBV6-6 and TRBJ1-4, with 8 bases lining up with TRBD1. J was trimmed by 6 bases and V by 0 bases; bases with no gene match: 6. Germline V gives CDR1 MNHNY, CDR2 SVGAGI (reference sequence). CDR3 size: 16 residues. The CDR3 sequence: CASSYSGQGEDEKLFF. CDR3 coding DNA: TGTGCCAGCAGTTACTCAGGACAGGGCGAGGATGAAAAACTGTTTTTT.

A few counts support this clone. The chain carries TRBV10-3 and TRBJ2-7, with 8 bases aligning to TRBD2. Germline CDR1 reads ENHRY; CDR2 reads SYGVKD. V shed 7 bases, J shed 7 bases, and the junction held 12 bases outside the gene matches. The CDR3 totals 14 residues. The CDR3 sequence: CAITPAGETAEQYF. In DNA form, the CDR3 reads TGTGCCATCACTCCAGCGGGGGAGACGGCAGAGCAGTACTTC.

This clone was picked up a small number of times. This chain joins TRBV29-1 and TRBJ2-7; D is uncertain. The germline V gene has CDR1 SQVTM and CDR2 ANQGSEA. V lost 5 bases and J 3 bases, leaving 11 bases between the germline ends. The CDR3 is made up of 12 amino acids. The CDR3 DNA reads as TGCAGCGTTCGTGGCAGCCACTACGAGCAGTACTTC. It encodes CSVRGSHYEQYF.

The DNA of the CDR3 is TGCAGCGTCCTCGTACCGCCAGGGGAAGCTTTCTTT. Translation: CSVLVPPGEAFF. The chain uses TRBV29-1 and TRBJ1-1; D may be TRBD1 (5 bases). V lost 6 bases, J lost 8 bases, and 16 bases lay in between. Germline V gene data show CDR1 as SQVTM and CDR2 as ANQGSEA. The CDR3 has 12 amino acids.

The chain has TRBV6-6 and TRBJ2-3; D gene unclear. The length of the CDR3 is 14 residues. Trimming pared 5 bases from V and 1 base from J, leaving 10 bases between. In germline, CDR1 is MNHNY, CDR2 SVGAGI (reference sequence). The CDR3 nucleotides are TGTGCCAGCAGTGGCCAGGCGGGCACAGATACGCAGTATTTT. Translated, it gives CASSGQAGTDTQYF.

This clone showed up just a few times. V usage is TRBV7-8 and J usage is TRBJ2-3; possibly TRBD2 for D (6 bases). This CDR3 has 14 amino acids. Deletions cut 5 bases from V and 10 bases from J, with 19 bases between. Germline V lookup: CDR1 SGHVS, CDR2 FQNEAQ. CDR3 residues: CASSPGTSNGAQYF. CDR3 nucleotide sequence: TGTGCCAGCAGCCCAGGGACTTCAAACGGGGCGCAGTATTTT.